The clone carrying this T cell receptor (beta chain) was seen a handful of times. The data are from a study of blood T cells in healthy people across ages. PCR was performed a second time for roughly 7 to 12 cycles using a sample-barcoded 5' primer and a J-beta primer mix. TCRdb reanalysed the 5' RACE reads using MiXCR and keeps one entry per CDR3 protein. The sample yields around 2 million distinct CDR3 sequences, 35% to 50% seen once. CDR1 SGHTA and CDR2 FQGNSA come from the germline V gene. The CDR3 spans 11 residues. V was shortened by 6 bases and J by 10 bases, with 10 bases between the two germline ends.

Sequenced input: blood. The chain employs TRBV7-2 and TRBJ2-1; D is uncertain. This TCR came from a human donor in good health. The CDR3 DNA follows: TGTGCCAGCAGTTCAGTGGTAGAGCAGTTCTTC. This translates into CASSSVVEQFF.